Detailed here is one TCR beta chain. This clonotype was observed a handful of times. Its cognate antigen has yet to be identified. No qualities accompany the bases; no much larger clone lies one base away. This sample was taken from a study of T-cell memory formation after mild COVID-19 (TCRdb year 2021). Some background on the complete study: Most TCR sequence clusters were specific to one of the two donors. The cohort comprised two young, previously healthy adult volunteers, one female and one male. In a couple of donors, T-cell clones that expanded and contracted after mild COVID-19 were followed by sequencing TCRalpha and TCRbeta repertoires longitudinally.

Ficoll-Paque density gradient centrifugation was the method used to isolate PBMCs. Sequencing was performed on an Illumina NovaSeq 6000. TCRalpha and TCRbeta cDNA libraries were built by 5'RACE with constant-segment primers, adding sample barcodes and unique molecular identifiers. RNA was extracted from every sample with Trizol reagent. Libraries were amplified in two PCR steps, with a second sample barcode and Illumina TruSeq adapters added in the second step. Sequencing of the libraries was done on an Illumina NovaSeq, producing 2 x 150 bp paired-end reads. The paper's processing steps were these. With migec v1.2.7, reads were demultiplexed and then collapsed into UMI-guided consensus sequences. With mixcr v2.1.11, UMI consensuses were aligned to TRA and TRB V and J templates and assembled into clonotypes. A clonotype was counted as expanded or contracted only if both edgeR and NoisET called the change significant, with noise models trained on biological replicates. For edgeR calls, the thresholds were a false discovery rate-adjusted p below 0.01 and a log2 fold-change of 1. PCA with hierarchical clustering of max-normalized trajectories of the 1000 most abundant clonotypes was used as exploratory dynamics analysis. Separately sequenced CD4+ and CD8+ repertoires were used to assign the CD4 or CD8 phenotype of responding clones. The raw public reads went through TCRdb reprocessing: fastp at Q25, MiXCR clone calling, in-frame beta chains kept. Every entry covers one CDR3 protein and lists the most common genes and DNA from its rows. TCRdb, rather than the study authors, made the V and J calls. The sample has 550,000 to 600,000 distinct CDR3 sequences on record, 17% of them singletons. The leading ten clones occupy roughly 7.8% of the sample.

General study outcomes and caveats: Only a couple of mild cases were covered by the study, and larger cohorts that include severe cases with pre-infection samples were considered necessary. Contracting CD4+ clones turned up mainly in the CM and EM memory subsets, whereas EMRA was where CD8+ clones were enriched. The second-wave clones that peaked on day 37 were not confirmed to be SARS-CoV-2 specific. From day 15 to 85, contracting clones showed balanced CD4/CD8 phenotypes, whereas a second wave of clones that expanded from day 15 to 37 leaned towards CD4+. Some responding clones were detected in pre-infection memory, suggesting pre-existing cross-reactive memory T cells joined the SARS-CoV-2 response.

V loses 6 bases at its end and J loses 1 base; junction bases beyond the gene matches: 4. The germline V gene gives CDR1 as SGHVS and CDR2 as FQNEAQ. The CDR3 covers 14 residues, taking in both the cysteine and the phenylalanine. Left in the record is the CDR3 DNA by itself, 42 bases read in frame from the first base. Sequencing was performed on PBMCs or a T cell subset sorted from them (not recorded which). The receptor chain draws on TRBV7-8 and TRBJ2-7; TRBD1 lines up with 9 middle nucleotides. This clonotype was sampled from an adult woman who had mild COVID-19 (a few samples of this study predate the infection). The sample titles of this study are shuffled in the database, so cell type and time point are left out; the donor was told from shared clones. CDR3 reads: CASSWDRASYEQYF. The nucleotides are TGTGCCAGCAGTTGGGACAGGGCATCCTACGAGCAGTACTTC.